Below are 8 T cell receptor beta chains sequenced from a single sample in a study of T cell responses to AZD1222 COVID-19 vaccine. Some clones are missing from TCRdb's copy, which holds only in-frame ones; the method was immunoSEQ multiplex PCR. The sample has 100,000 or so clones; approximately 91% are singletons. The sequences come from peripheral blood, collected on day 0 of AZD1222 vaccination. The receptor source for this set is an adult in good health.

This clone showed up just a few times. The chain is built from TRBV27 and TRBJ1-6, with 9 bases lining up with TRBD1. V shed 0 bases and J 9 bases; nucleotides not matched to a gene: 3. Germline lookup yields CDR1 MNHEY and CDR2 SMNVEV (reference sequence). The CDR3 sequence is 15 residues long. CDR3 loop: CASSLSRQGVSPLHF. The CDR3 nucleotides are TGTGCCAGCAGTTTATCCCGACAGGGGGTTTCACCCCTCCACTTT.

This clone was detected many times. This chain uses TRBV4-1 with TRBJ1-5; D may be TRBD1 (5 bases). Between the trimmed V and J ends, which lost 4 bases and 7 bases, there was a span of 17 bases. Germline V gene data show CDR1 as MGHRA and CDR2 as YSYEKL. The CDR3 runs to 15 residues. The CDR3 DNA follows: TGCGCCAGCAGCCTTCACCAGGGTATACAACAGCCCCAGCATTTT. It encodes CASSLHQGIQQPQHF.

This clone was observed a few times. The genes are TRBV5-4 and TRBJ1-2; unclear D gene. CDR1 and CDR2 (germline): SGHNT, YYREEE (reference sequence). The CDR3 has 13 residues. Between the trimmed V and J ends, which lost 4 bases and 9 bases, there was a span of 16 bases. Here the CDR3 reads CASSPRDPNSYTF. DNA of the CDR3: TGTGCCAGCAGCCCTAGGGATCCCAATAGCTACACCTTC.

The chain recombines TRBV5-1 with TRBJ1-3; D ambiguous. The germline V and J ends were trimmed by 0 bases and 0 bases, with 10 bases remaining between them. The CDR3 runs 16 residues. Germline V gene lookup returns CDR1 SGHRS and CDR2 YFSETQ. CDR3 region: CASSLEYAGSGNTIYF. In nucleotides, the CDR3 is TGCGCCAGCAGCTTGGAGTATGCTGGCTCTGGAAACACCATATATTTT.

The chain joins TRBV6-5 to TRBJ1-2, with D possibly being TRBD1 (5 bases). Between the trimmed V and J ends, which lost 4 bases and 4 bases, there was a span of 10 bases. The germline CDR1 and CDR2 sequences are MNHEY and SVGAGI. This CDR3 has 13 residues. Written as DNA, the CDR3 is TGTGCCAGCAGTTGGGACCGATTCTATGGCTACACCTTC. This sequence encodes CASSWDRFYGYTF.

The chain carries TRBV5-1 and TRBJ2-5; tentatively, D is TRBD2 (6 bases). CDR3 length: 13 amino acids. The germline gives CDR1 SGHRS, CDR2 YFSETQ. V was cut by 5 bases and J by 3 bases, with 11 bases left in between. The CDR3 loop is CASRGGGEETQYF. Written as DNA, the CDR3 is TGCGCCAGCAGGGGGGGTGGCGAAGAGACCCAGTACTTC. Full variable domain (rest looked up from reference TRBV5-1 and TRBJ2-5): KAGVTQTPRYLIKTRGQQVTLSCSPISGHRSVSWYQQTPGQGLQFLFEYFSETQRNKGNFPGRFSGRQFSNSRSEMNVSTLELGDSALYLCASRGGGEETQYFGPGTRLLVL.

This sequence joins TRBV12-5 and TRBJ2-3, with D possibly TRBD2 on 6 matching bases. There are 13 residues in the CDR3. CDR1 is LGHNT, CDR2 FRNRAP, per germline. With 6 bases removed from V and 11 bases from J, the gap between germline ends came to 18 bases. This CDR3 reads CASGPGTLGRQYF. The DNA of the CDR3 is TGTGCTAGTGGACCCGGGACTCTCGGGAGGCAGTATTTT.

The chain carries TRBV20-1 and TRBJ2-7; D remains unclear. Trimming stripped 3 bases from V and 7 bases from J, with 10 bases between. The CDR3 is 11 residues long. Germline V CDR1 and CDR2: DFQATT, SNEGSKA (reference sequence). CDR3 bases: TGCAGTGCTAGGACCCGCGGAGAGCAGTACTTC. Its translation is CSARTRGEQYF.